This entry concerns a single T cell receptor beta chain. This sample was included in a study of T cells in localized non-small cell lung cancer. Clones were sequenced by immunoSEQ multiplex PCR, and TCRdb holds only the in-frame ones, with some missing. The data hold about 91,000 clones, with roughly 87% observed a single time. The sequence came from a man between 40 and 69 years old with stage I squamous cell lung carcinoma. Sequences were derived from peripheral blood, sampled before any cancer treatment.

The CDR3 DNA sequence: TGTGCCAGCAGTTATTCCCCGACCGGTACACGGGAAAAACTGTTTTTT. Translation gives CASSYSPTGTREKLFF. This rearrangement joins TRBV6-5 to TRBJ1-4; D remains unclear. CDR1 and CDR2 (germline): MNHEY, SVGAGI. V was cut by 3 bases and J by 8 bases, with 19 bases left in between. The length of the CDR3 is 16 residues.